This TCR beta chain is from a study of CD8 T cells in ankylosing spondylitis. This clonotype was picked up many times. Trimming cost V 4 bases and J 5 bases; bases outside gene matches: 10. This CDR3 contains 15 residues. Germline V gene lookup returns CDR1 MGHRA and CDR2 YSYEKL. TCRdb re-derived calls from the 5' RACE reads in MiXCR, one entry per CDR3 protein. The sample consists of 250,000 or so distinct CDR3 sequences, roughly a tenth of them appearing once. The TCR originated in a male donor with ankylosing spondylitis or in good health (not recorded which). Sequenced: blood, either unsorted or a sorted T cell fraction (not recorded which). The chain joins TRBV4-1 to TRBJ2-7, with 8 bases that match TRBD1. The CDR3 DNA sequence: TGCGCCAGCAGCCGTACCCAGGGGGCAGGGGACGAGCAGTACTTC. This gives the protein CASSRTQGAGDEQYF.